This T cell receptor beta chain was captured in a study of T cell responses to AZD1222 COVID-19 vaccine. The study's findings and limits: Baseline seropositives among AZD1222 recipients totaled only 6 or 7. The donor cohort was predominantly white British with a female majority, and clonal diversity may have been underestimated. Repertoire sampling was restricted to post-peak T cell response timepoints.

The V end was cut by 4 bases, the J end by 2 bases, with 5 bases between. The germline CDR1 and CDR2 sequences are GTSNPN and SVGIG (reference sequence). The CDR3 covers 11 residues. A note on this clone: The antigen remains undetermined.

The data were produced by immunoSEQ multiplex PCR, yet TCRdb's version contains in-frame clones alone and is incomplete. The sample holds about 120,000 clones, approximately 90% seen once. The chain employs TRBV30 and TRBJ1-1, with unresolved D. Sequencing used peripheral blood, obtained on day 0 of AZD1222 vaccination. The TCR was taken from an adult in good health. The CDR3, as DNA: TGTGCCTGGACATTCAACACTGAAGCTTTCTTT. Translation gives CAWTFNTEAFF.